Listed below are T cell receptor beta chains from one sample, sequenced in a study of cytomegalovirus exposure and HLA in healthy donors. Sequencing used immunoSEQ multiplex PCR; TCRdb keeps in-frame clones, though not all of them. The sample records 260,000 or so clones, about nine tenths being singletons. Sequenced input: PBMCs. Receptors originate from a woman aged 30 to 39 in good health and CMV-seronegative. Both conserved end residues are part of each CDR3. A D gene is named only where the DNA matches it firmly. The size entry is marked missing in some rows and otherwise reads once, few, many or a size class.

len	d_gene	abundance	v_gene	j_gene	CDR3nt	CDR3aa
14	-	-	TRBV5-1	TRBJ1-1	TGCGCCAGCAGCTTAAGGTCCCAGAACACTGAAGCTTTCTTT	CASSLRSQNTEAFF
17	-	-	TRBV5-8	TRBJ1-5	TGTGCCAGCAGCTTGGGACAGATAGGCAATAGCAATCAGCCCCAGCATTTT	CASSLGQIGNSNQPQHF
13	TRBD1	-	TRBV13	TRBJ2-7	TGTGCCAGCAGCCTGGGACAGGGGTACGAGCAGTACTTC	CASSLGQGYEQYF
15	TRBD1	-	TRBV5-6	TRBJ1-1	TGTGCCAGCAGCTTGGGCTGGACAGGGAACACTGAAGCTTTCTTT	CASSLGWTGNTEAFF
16	-	-	TRBV7-2	TRBJ2-2	TGTGCCAGCAGCTTAAGAGCGCTGGGAAACACCGGGGAGCTGTTTTTT	CASSLRALGNTGELFF
13	TRBD1	once	TRBV5-4	TRBJ1-1	TGTGCCAGCACCCGGGACAGGGCCACTGAAGCTTTCTTT	CASTRDRATEAFF
16	TRBD2	-	TRBV4-1	TRBJ2-7	TGCGCCAGCAGCCAAGACCCCCTAGCGGAGGCCTACGAGCAGTACTTC	CASSQDPLAEAYEQYF
15	TRBD2	-	TRBV27	TRBJ2-1	TGTGCCAGCAGGAAGGAAGGGACTAGCGTTAATGAGCAGTTCTTC	CASRKEGTSVNEQFF
15	-	-	TRBV18	TRBJ2-1	TGTGCCAGCTCCCCCCTCGGGGTGACCTACAATGAGCAGTTCTTC	CASSPLGVTYNEQFF
13	-	-	TRBV7-2	TRBJ2-5	TGTGCCAGCAGCCCCGACGGACAAGAGACCCAGTACTTC	CASSPDGQETQYF
16	-	-	TRBV7-3	TRBJ1-1	TGTGCCAGCAGCTTAAACCCCCTAGGCAGGGGCACTGAAGCTTTCTTT	CASSLNPLGRGTEAFF
15	-	once	TRBV5-1	TRBJ2-7	TGCGCCAGCAGCTTGGGGCAGGTGAGCTCCTACGAGCAGTACTTC	CASSLGQVSSYEQYF
17	-	once	TRBV27	TRBJ2-2	TGTGCCAGCAGTTTATCAAGGCAGGGGACGAACACCGGGGAGCTGTTTTTT	CASSLSRQGTNTGELFF
13	-	-	TRBV4-2	TRBJ2-7	TGTGCCAGCAGCCAAGGGAGCTCCTACGAGCAGTACTTC	CASSQGSSYEQYF
17	-	-	TRBV7-3	TRBJ2-6	TGTGCCAGCAGCTTAAGTCTGGGGGCGCAGGGGGCCAACGTCCTGACTTTC	CASSLSLGAQGANVLTF
14	TRBD2	-	TRBV15	TRBJ2-1	TGTGCCACCAGCAGCGGACTAGCGATAGGTGAGCAGTTCTTC	CATSSGLAIGEQFF